The sequence of this T cell receptor (beta chain) was determined in a study of cytomegalovirus exposure and HLA in healthy donors. Study outcomes and limitations: In vitro, three CMV-associated chains proved specific for CMV antigens. TCR beta V- and J-gene trimming, according to a later analysis, was linked to a missense DCLRE1C variant.

Researchers ran the PCR with 60 Vbeta and 13 Jbeta primers. Profiling relied on immunoSEQ multiplex PCR, and the TCRdb table lists in-frame clones only, not all of them. The table includes roughly 250,000 clones, roughly 81% detected once. Trimming removed 6 bases at V and 4 bases at J, with 12 bases between. The germline V gene has CDR1 MNHEY and CDR2 SMNVEV (reference sequence). The CDR3 spans 14 residues. To note about this clone: The antigen is unknown.

The gene calls are TRBV27 and TRBJ2-2, with D perhaps TRBD2 (5 bases). Material for sequencing was PBMCs. The sequence was collected from a woman aged 40-49 years in good health and CMV-seropositive. CDR3 region: CASRPERVTGELFF. The CDR3, as DNA: TGTGCCAGCAGACCAGAGAGGGTCACCGGGGAGCTGTTTTTT.